These 20 T cell receptor beta chains came from one sample sequenced in a study of OX40 agonist ivuxolimab in advanced cancers. Sequenced by immunoSEQ multiplex PCR; TCRdb stores in-frame clones only, minus some. Counted here are over 65,000 clones, 85% to 90% occurring once; the ten biggest clones make up approximately 8%. The starting material was CD4+ or CD8+ T cells sorted from blood, obtained in a trial of the OX40 agonist ivuxolimab. The receptors were sampled from an adult with an advanced solid tumor such as melanoma, head and neck, liver or kidney cancer.

This chain's CDR3 is CASSFPISWGNQPQHF. As DNA, the CDR3 is TGTGCCAGCAGTTTTCCTATCAGTTGGGGCAATCAGCCCCAGCATTTT. The chain couples TRBV6-6 to TRBJ1-5; D is uncertain. This CDR3 is built from 16 residues. The germline V and J ends were trimmed by 4 bases and 2 bases, with 15 bases remaining between them. Germline assignment: CDR1 MNHNY and CDR2 SVGAGI (reference sequence).

Turning to this clone: One junction end does not reproduce the germline sequence, and a read error may be involved. The rearrangement uses TRBV7-9 and TRBJ1-1, with TRBD1 as a possible D gene (6 bases). The CDR3 extends over 15 amino acids. Per germline, CDR1 SEHNR and CDR2 FQNEAQ (reference sequence). Here the CDR3 reads CASTLGRDMNTEAFF. CDR3 sequence (DNA): TGTGCCAGCACCTTAGGACGGGACATGAACACTGAAGCTTTCTTT.

The chain couples TRBV28 to TRBJ2-1, with 7 bases that match TRBD1. The length of the CDR3 is 14 residues. Losses at the gene ends were 10 bases for V and 3 bases for J; bases not matched to a gene: 9. Germline V CDR1 and CDR2: MDHEN, SYDVKM. The CDR3 is CATQEGANYNEQFF. In DNA, the CDR3 is TGTGCCACCCAAGAGGGGGCAAACTACAATGAGCAGTTCTTC.

This chain uses TRBV7-3 with TRBJ2-1, with D possibly matching TRBD1 (5 bases). Germline CDR1 reads SGHTA; CDR2 reads FQGTGA. The CDR3 runs to 14 residues. Trimming shortened V by 2 bases and J by 9 bases, and 14 bases separated the two germline ends. CDR3 loop: CASSLDQGKVEQFF. The CDR3 nucleotides are TGTGCCAGCAGCTTAGACCAGGGCAAGGTTGAGCAGTTCTTC.

The chain combines TRBV29-1 with TRBJ2-6, with D possibly being TRBD1 or TRBD2 (5 bases each). The CDR3 totals 15 residues. Germline values: CDR1 SQVTM, CDR2 ANQGSEA. V lost 6 bases to trimming and J lost 2 bases, with 14 bases between them. The DNA for the CDR3 is TGCAGCGTCGGGGCGGGTGGCGCTGGGGCCAACGTCCTGACTTTC. It is translated as CSVGAGGAGANVLTF.

The chain recombines TRBV7-2 with TRBJ2-1; perhaps TRBD2 as D (7 bases). The V end lost 5 bases, the J end lost 13 bases, and 12 bases lay between the germline ends. CDR3 size: 11 residues. Germline assignment: CDR1 SGHTA and CDR2 FQGNSA. This CDR3 is CASSKGGEQFF. The CDR3 coding sequence is TGTGCCAGCAGCAAAGGGGGGGAACAGTTCTTC. The full variable domain, rest sourced from reference TRBV7-2 and TRBJ2-1, is GAGVSQSPSNKVTEKGKDVELRCDPISGHTALYWYRQSLGQGLEFLIYFQGNSAPDKSGLPSDRFSAERTGGSVSTLTIQRTQQEDSAVYLCASSKGGEQFFGPGTRLTVL.

The gene calls are TRBV5-4 and TRBJ2-3; D ambiguous. The germline gives CDR1 SGHNT, CDR2 YYREEE (reference sequence). V dropped 0 bases and J dropped 6 bases, with 2 bases sitting between them. The CDR3 has 11 amino acids. CDR3 DNA: TGTGCCAGCAGCTTGGTGGATACGCAGTATTTT. Its protein is CASSLVDTQYF.

The rearrangement links TRBV27 to TRBJ2-7; 14 bases align to TRBD2. The germline gives CDR1 MNHEY, CDR2 SMNVEV (reference sequence). This CDR3 region has 14 residues. J was trimmed by 9 bases and V by 5 bases; bases with no gene match: 6. The CDR3 bases are TGTGCCAGCAGTCTGGGACTAGCGGGAGTGGGGCAGTACTTC. Protein product: CASSLGLAGVGQYF.

This clone was observed a single time. Written as DNA, the CDR3 is TGTGCCACCCAGGGAAGCGGCACCGGGGAGCTGTTTTTT. It yields the protein CATQGSGTGELFF. V is TRBV2 and J is TRBJ2-2; the D call may be TRBD1 or TRBD2 (5 bases each). The CDR3 runs 13 residues. Germline CDR1 reads SNHLY; CDR2 reads FYNNEI. Trimming took 10 bases from V and 4 from J, leaving 13 bases between them. The full variable domain, in which reference TRBV2 and TRBJ2-2 provide the parts outside the CDR3, is EPEVTQTPSHQVTQMGQEVILRCVPISNHLYFYWYRQILGQKVEFLVSFYNNEISEKSEIFDDQFSVERPDGSNFTLKIRSTKLEDSAMYFCATQGSGTGELFFGEGSRLTVL.

This clone was detected only once. The J gene is TRBJ2-2, the V gene TRBV7-9; TRBD1 aligns across 9 bases. The ends lost 3 bases at V and 13 bases at J; junction bases unmatched: 12. This CDR3 has 15 amino acids. Germline CDR1 and CDR2: SEHNR and FQNEAQ (reference sequence). This CDR3 is CASSFWDRADVGLFF. CDR3 sequence (DNA): TGTGCCAGCAGCTTTTGGGACAGGGCCGATGTGGGGCTGTTTTTT.

The J gene is TRBJ1-1, the V gene TRBV5-1; D uncertain. The CDR3 is 13 residues long. From germline, CDR1 is SGHRS and CDR2 YFSETQ. V lost 1 base and J lost 2, with 6 bases in between. The CDR3 DNA sequence: TGCGCCAGCAGCTTGAAGGGTAACACTGAAGCTTTCTTT. This codes for CASSLKGNTEAFF.

The V gene is TRBV19, the J gene TRBJ1-5; 8 bases match TRBD1. The CDR3 spans 15 residues. Per the germline V gene, CDR1 is LNHDA and CDR2 is SQIVND (reference sequence). With 1 base clipped from V and 6 bases from J, the junction kept 5 bases outside the gene matches. The CDR3 spells CASSIVAGGGQPQHF. CDR3 coding DNA: TGTGCCAGTAGTATAGTCGCAGGGGGCGGTCAGCCCCAGCATTTT.

This chain joins TRBV15 and TRBJ2-5; no clear D. This CDR3 comprises 14 residues. Germline assignment: CDR1 LNHNV and CDR2 YYDKDF (reference sequence). V shed 0 bases and J shed 2 bases, with 7 bases lying between them. In nucleotides, the CDR3 is TGTGCCACCAGCAGAGATGATAATCAAGAGACCCAGTACTTC. Its translation is CATSRDDNQETQYF.

The gene calls are TRBV18 and TRBJ1-1, with 7 bases identical to TRBD1. The CDR3 is made up of 12 amino acids. Germline CDR1 KGHSH, CDR2 LQKENI. Unmatched junction bases numbered 7, after V lost 6 bases and J lost 9 bases. This CDR3 reads CASSYDREKAFF. The DNA of the CDR3 is TGTGCCAGCTCTTATGACAGGGAGAAAGCTTTCTTT.

The chain uses TRBV28 and TRBJ2-7; weak D call: TRBD1 (7 bases). In germline, CDR1 is MDHEN, CDR2 SYDVKM. The CDR3 runs 16 residues. V shed 10 bases and J shed 2 bases, with 24 bases lying between them. In DNA, the CDR3 is TGTGCCACCCAGAGAGGGGGGACAGCCTCCCCCTACGAGCAGTACTTC. Protein product: CATQRGGTASPYEQYF.

With respect to this clone: Other DNA sequences of this sample code for an identical CDR3. V gene TRBV29-1 combines with J gene TRBJ2-1, with 10 bases fitting TRBD2. The germline CDR1 and CDR2 sequences are SQVTM and ANQGSEA. The CDR3 runs to 15 residues. V shed 4 bases and J 0 bases; nucleotides not matched to a gene: 3. This CDR3 is CSVGLAGGSYNEQFF. The CDR3 DNA reads as TGCAGCGTTGGGTTAGCGGGAGGCTCCTACAATGAGCAGTTCTTC.

The sample holds one count of this clone. V is TRBV7-2 and J is TRBJ1-1; D unclear. Germline CDR1 is SGHTA and CDR2 is FQGNSA. The CDR3 is made up of 14 amino acids. Trimming pared 1 base from V and 3 bases from J, leaving 9 bases between. CDR3 region: CASSLDRLYTEAFF. The CDR3 region has the DNA TGTGCCAGCAGCTTAGATCGGCTGTACACTGAAGCTTTCTTT.

The rearrangement uses TRBV30 and TRBJ2-3; 10 nucleotides align to TRBD2. The V gene end was trimmed by 5 bases and the J gene end by 0 bases; junction bases not matched to a gene: 5. Germline assignment: CDR1 GTSNPN and CDR2 SVGIG (reference sequence). The CDR3 consists of 15 residues. CDR3 coding DNA: TGTGCCTGGCTAACTAGCGGGGCTAGCACAGATACGCAGTATTTT. Translation gives CAWLTSGASTDTQYF.

The genes are TRBV7-6 and TRBJ2-7; maybe TRBD1 (6 bases). From germline, CDR1 is SGHVS and CDR2 FNYEAQ. The CDR3 is 15 amino acids. V dropped 1 base and J dropped 0 bases, with 10 bases sitting between them. DNA of the CDR3: TGTGCCAGCAGCTTAGGACAGGCTCCCTCCTACGAGCAGTACTTC. It codes for CASSLGQAPSYEQYF.

The chain links TRBV28 to TRBJ2-7, with 8 bases lining up with TRBD2. Germline lookup yields CDR1 MDHEN and CDR2 SYDVKM. The junction had 15 bases not matched to a gene; V was cut back by 4 bases and J by 4 bases. The CDR3 runs to 17 residues. The CDR3, as DNA: TGTGCCAGCAGTTATACCGTAGCAGCGGGAGTCGGATACGAGCAGTACTTC. Its protein product is CASSYTVAAGVGYEQYF.